This T cell receptor beta chain comes out of a study of T cell responses to AZD1222 COVID-19 vaccine. Study observations and caveats: Close to half of spike-specific TCRs reportedly recognize unmutated variant regions. White British donors predominated, females outnumbered males, and clonal diversity was possibly underestimated.

Comments on this clone: Its antigen is as yet unknown.

The CDR3 loop spans 15 amino acids. Trimming cost V 4 bases and J 1 base, with 11 bases left between them. Germline V CDR1 and CDR2: SGDLS, YYNGEE. Sequenced by immunoSEQ multiplex PCR; TCRdb stores in-frame clones only, minus some. The sample holds 84,000 or so clones, 70% to 90% seen once. The receptor comes from an adult in good health. The chain couples TRBV9 to TRBJ2-2, with D possibly being TRBD1 (5 bases). The material was peripheral blood, obtained on day 0 of MenACWY control vaccination. The CDR3 region has the DNA TGTGCCAGCAGCTATTCCGACAGGAACACCGGGGAGCTGTTTTTT. Encoded protein: CASSYSDRNTGELFF.